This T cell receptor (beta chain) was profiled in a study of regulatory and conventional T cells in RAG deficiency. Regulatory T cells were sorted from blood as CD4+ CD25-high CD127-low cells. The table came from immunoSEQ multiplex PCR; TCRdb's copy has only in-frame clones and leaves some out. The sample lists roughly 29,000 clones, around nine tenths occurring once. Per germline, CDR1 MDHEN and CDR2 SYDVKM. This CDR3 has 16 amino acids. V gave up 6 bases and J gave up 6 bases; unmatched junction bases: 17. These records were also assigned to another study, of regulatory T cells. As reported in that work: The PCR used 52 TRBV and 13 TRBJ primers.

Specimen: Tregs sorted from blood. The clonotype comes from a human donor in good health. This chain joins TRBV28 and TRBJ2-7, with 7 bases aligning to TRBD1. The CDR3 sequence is CASSNRQTGIYSEQYF. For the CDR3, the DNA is TGTGCCAGCAGCAACCGACAGACAGGGATTTACTCCGAGCAGTACTTC.